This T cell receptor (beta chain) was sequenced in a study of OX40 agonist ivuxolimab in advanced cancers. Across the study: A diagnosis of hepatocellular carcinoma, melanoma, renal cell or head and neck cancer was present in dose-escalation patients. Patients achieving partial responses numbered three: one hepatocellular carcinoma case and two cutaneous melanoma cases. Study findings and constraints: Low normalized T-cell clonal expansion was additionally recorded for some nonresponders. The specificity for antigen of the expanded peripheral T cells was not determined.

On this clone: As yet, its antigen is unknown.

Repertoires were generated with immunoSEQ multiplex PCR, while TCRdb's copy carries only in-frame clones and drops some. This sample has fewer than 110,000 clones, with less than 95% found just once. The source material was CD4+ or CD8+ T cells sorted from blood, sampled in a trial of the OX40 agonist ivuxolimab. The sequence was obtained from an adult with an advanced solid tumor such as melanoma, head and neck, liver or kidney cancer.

In DNA form, the CDR3 reads TGTGCCAGCAGCTTATTGGGGGCCGGCAATCAGCCCCAGCATTTT. Translation gives CASSLLGAGNQPQHF. The chain employs TRBV7-9 and TRBJ1-5; D might be TRBD1 (6 bases). Per germline, CDR1 SEHNR and CDR2 FQNEAQ (reference sequence). The V end was cut by 2 bases, the J end by 2 bases, with 10 bases between. The CDR3 has 15 residues. Full variable domain (rest looked up from reference TRBV7-9 and TRBJ1-5): DTGVSQNPRHKITKRGQNVTFRCDPISEHNRLYWYRQTLGQGPEFLTYFQNEAQLEKSRLLSDRFSAERPKGSFSTLEIQRTEQGDSAMYLCASSLLGAGNQPQHFGDGTRLSIL.